The T cell receptor beta chain described here comes from a study of beta chain features in type 1 diabetes. Study-level background: The study found patients and healthy donors alike in age, gender and cell yields.

Heparinised blood was drawn once per donor, averaging roughly 120 mL. Findings and limits, study-wide: TCRB CDR3 length was moderately but significantly reduced in all four CD4+ subsets of Type 1 diabetes patients. In the patient group, naive, central memory and Treg TCRB repertoires seemed more alike than in the healthy donor group.

Expressed TCRB transcripts were sequenced after all isolated RNA was converted to cDNA. Clones were sequenced by immunoSEQ multiplex PCR, and TCRdb holds only the in-frame ones, with some missing. The table includes approximately 380,000 clones, over 12% detected once. The CDR3 spans 19 residues. Trimming at V came to 0 bases and at J to 0 bases, leaving 8 bases not matched to a gene. CDR1 and CDR2 from the germline V gene are LNHNV and YYDKDF (reference sequence). This clone was recorded a few times. Antigen: not known. The chain couples TRBV15 to TRBJ2-1; 10 bases align to TRBD2. The TCR originated in a young woman in good health. Sequencing used naive CD4+ T cells from blood. The CDR3, as DNA: TGTGCCACCAGCAGAGACCGTGGGACTAGCGTTAGCTCCTACAATGAGCAGTTCTTC. Its protein is CATSRDRGTSVSSYNEQFF. The complete variable domain, with remaining parts taken from reference TRBV15 and TRBJ2-1, reads DAMVIQNPRYQVTQFGKPVTLSCSQTLNHNVMYWYQQKSSQAPKLLFHYYDKDFNNEADTPDNFQSRRPNTSFCFLDIRSPGLGDTAMYLCATSRDRGTSVSSYNEQFFGPGTRLTVL.